This paragraph covers one T cell receptor (beta chain) sequence. The sample belongs to a study of shared T cell receptors in the human thymus. TCRdb keeps only in-frame clones here, not all; method: immunoSEQ multiplex PCR. The table shows approximately 660,000 clones, with 88% occurring only once. CDR1 SGHAT and CDR2 FQNNGV come from the germline V gene. The CDR3 runs to 15 residues. Trimming removed 3 bases from V and 4 bases from J; junction bases left unmatched: 7. Another study also made use of these data, one on human thymus T cells. That investigation notes: Thymic material originated from resections removed in the course of corrective heart surgery.

Sequencing was carried out using thymocytes. The chain joins TRBV11-2 to TRBJ2-7; TRBD1 aligns across 9 bases. The TCR comes from a boy under two years old with a congenital heart defect. CDR3 nucleotide sequence: TGTGCCAGCAGCTTGACCTACAGGGGGCCTTACGAGCAGTACTTC. Its translation is CASSLTYRGPYEQYF. The entire variable domain, with the rest obtained from reference TRBV11-2 and TRBJ2-7, is as follows: EAGVAQSPRYKIIEKRQSVAFWCNPISGHATLYWYQQILGQGPKLLIQFQNNGVVDDSQLPKDRFSAERLKGVDSTLKIQPAKLEDSAVYLCASSLTYRGPYEQYFGPGTRLTVT.